The source of this T cell receptor (beta chain) is a study of cytomegalovirus exposure and HLA in healthy donors. The overall study: A preliminary data release comprised 91 million or so unique TCRs obtained from HLA-typed donors. Notes on the study in general: Overall, roughly 160 TCR beta chains were annotated as cytomegalovirus-associated. In an earlier analysis, in 620 or so donors, most V segments appeared productive either ~87% or ~30% of the time. Sequence variants that were highly shared formed a cluster that was likely a sequencing artifact.

Trimming took off 7 bases at V and 0 bases at J, with 18 bases between the two ends. The CDR3 length is 16 residues. Looked up from germline, CDR1 is SGHAT and CDR2 is FQDESV (reference sequence). Remarks on this clone: Its antigen is currently unknown.

Researchers ran the PCR with 60 Vbeta and 13 Jbeta primers. Data came from immunoSEQ multiplex PCR; TCRdb stores just in-frame clones and leaves some out. The data show about 140,000 clones, with 75% to 80% seen just once and about 5.3% held by the top ten. Sequences were obtained from PBMCs. This chain links TRBV11-1 with TRBJ1-2; tentatively, D is TRBD1 (5 bases). The clonotype comes from a woman aged 45-65 years in good health and CMV-seronegative. CDR3 nucleotide sequence: TGTGCCAGCACCTCCCTCCCAGGGCCTACTAACTATGGCTACACCTTC. It encodes CASTSLPGPTNYGYTF. Drawing the rest from reference TRBV11-1 and TRBJ1-2, the complete variable domain is EAEVAQSPRYKITEKSQAVAFWCDPISGHATLYWYRQILGQGPELLVQFQDESVVDDSQLPKDRFSAERLKGVDSTLKIQPAELGDSAMYLCASTSLPGPTNYGYTFGSGTRLTVV.